Below are 6 T cell receptor beta chains sequenced from a single sample in a study of blood T cell repertoires in COVID-19 (dated by TCRdb to 2018 to 2020). Library construction relied on the immunoSEQ multiplex PCR assay. Imported from immuneACCESS, the table was reduced by TCRdb to in-frame sequences with V and J called. These copies leave out some clones; in studies compared against another copy, an unresolved V gene accounts for under half, and the cause of the remainder is not known. The sample has 100,000 to 120,000 clones on record, about 88% of them singletons. The ten largest clones add up to about 3.6% of the sample. The material sequenced was peripheral blood. Every receptor here comes from a man in his forties with acute or convalescent COVID-19.

This clone appeared a few times. This sequence joins TRBV11-3 and TRBJ2-1; 7 bases line up with TRBD2. J lost 5 bases, V lost 0 bases, and 1 base had no gene match. The CDR3 spans 14 residues. Germline CDR1 SGHNT, CDR2 YENEEA. CDR3 loop: CASSLEAGDNEQFF. The CDR3 nucleotides are TGTGCCAGCAGCTTAGAGGCGGGAGACAATGAGCAGTTCTTC.

J is TRBJ2-1 and V is TRBV19; 8 nucleotides align to TRBD2. The V gene end was trimmed by 7 bases and the J gene end by 9 bases; junction bases not matched to a gene: 8. Germline lookup yields CDR1 LNHDA and CDR2 SQIVND (reference sequence). The CDR3 runs 13 residues. The CDR3 DNA is TGTGCCAGTAACGGCGGGGGGTCGGGTGAGCAGTTCTTC. Protein: CASNGGGSGEQFF.

The genes are TRBV5-1 and TRBJ2-7; D remains unclear. CDR1 SGHRS and CDR2 YFSETQ come from the germline V gene. The length of the CDR3 is 19 residues. Trimming took 0 bases from V and 2 from J, leaving 24 bases between them. This CDR3 is CASSLGPWSEGLFPYEQYF. The CDR3 nucleotides are TGCGCCAGCAGCTTGGGCCCGTGGAGCGAAGGCCTCTTCCCCTACGAGCAGTACTTC.

The chain couples TRBV18 to TRBJ1-6, with TRBD1 as a possible D gene (5 bases). CDR3 length: 13 amino acids. The V end lost 3 bases, the J end lost 6 bases, and 6 bases lay between the germline ends. The germline gives CDR1 KGHSH, CDR2 LQKENI. Written as DNA, the CDR3 is TGTGCCAGCTCACCCGACAGTAATTCACCCCTCCACTTT. This codes for CASSPDSNSPLHF.

V usage is TRBV7-2 and J usage is TRBJ2-4; D is undetermined. The CDR3 totals 14 residues. V was pared by 5 bases and J by 0 bases, with 8 bases between. The V gene's germline CDR1 is SGHTA and CDR2 FQGNSA. CDR3 sequence (DNA): TGTGCCAGCAGCCCCTCCCTAGCCAAAAACATTCAGTACTTC. This translates into CASSPSLAKNIQYF.

The V call is TRBV7-6, the J call TRBJ2-2; 7 bases align to TRBD1. Germline V gene lookup returns CDR1 SGHVS and CDR2 FNYEAQ. This CDR3 spans 17 amino acids. The V gene end was trimmed by 6 bases and the J gene end by 0 bases; junction bases not matched to a gene: 10. CDR3 DNA sequence: TGTGCCAGCAGGGAGTACCGGGACAGTGCGAACACCGGGGAGCTGTTTTTT. Translated, it gives CASREYRDSANTGELFF.